The clone carrying this TCR beta chain was detected once. The antigen is undetermined. These data come from a study of shared clonotypes between healthy human individuals. From germline, CDR1 is LNHNV and CDR2 YYDKDF (reference sequence). The CDR3 extends over 16 amino acids. With V trimmed by 0 bases and J by 8 bases, 11 bases remained unmatched. Study outcomes and limitations: Large depth notwithstanding, sorted-subset sequencing proved incomplete by rarefaction. Non-shared clonotypes were found to have lower generation probabilities than the clonotypes that were shared by all four of the sorted-subset donors. Naive subsets usually exceeded memory subsets in estimated richness.

Sequencing used immunoSEQ multiplex PCR; TCRdb keeps in-frame clones, though not all of them. The profile shows around 640,000 clones, roughly 96% of them singletons. Cells designated naive CD8 were CD45RO-negative and were positively selected for CCR7, with terminally differentiated effector memory CD45RA+ cells excluded. The chain joins TRBV15 to TRBJ1-1; TRBD1 aligns across 8 bases. This clonotype was obtained from a woman aged 25 to 45 in good health. The source material was naive CD8+ T cells sorted from blood. This chain's CDR3 is CATSRDHLSDREEAFF. Here the CDR3 DNA reads TGTGCCACCAGCAGAGATCACCTCTCGGACAGGGAAGAAGCTTTCTTT.